This T cell receptor beta chain was documented in a study of blood T cell repertoires in COVID-19. In the study overall: The origin of the acute and convalescent COVID-19 samples was the United States, Italy and Spain. Sources were T cells, B-cell-depleted T cells, or PBMCs; the material itself was cDNA or gDNA.

Original processing notes: Counts of nucleated cells, estimated from reference gene primer amplification, were obtained. This table comes from immunoSEQ multiplex PCR, and its TCRdb copy is limited to in-frame clones, with some not included. V and J calls and clone size are those listed in that table; D and trimming were worked out from the DNA. The sample contains 35,000 to 45,000 clones, around 79% of which appear only once. V lost 3 bases and J lost 0, with 9 bases in between. The CDR3 runs to 15 residues. Looked up from germline, CDR1 is MDHEN and CDR2 is SYDVKM. This chain connects TRBV28 to TRBJ2-1; unclear D gene. This TCR was sampled from an elderly woman with acute or convalescent COVID-19. Sequences were obtained from peripheral blood. The CDR3 nucleotides are TGTGCCAGCAGTTTGGCACCCACCTCCTACAATGAGCAGTTCTTC. As protein: CASSLAPTSYNEQFF.